The 23 T cell receptor beta chains below were found in one sample sequenced in a study of T cell repertoires in cytomegalovirus infection. TCRdb re-called the reads with MiXCR, one entry per CDR3 protein. The sample includes fewer than 700,000 distinct CDR3 sequences, more than 20% seen only once; the top ten take approximately 8.2%. The material sequenced was CD8+ T cells from PBMCs. These receptors came from a human donor in good health (CMV status not recorded). Some clones in this sample may be carry-over from other donors' samples.

This clonotype was picked up many times. The gene calls are TRBV12-3 or TRBV12-4 and TRBJ2-5; TRBD1 is a possible D gene (5 bases). This CDR3 has 14 amino acids. The V end was cut by 6 bases, the J end by 5 bases, with 16 bases between. This CDR3 is CASRPAGIWETQYF. The DNA of the CDR3 is TGTGCCAGCAGGCCTGCAGGGATATGGGAGACCCAGTACTTC.

This clonotype was seen a few times. This rearrangement joins TRBV7-6 to TRBJ2-1, with 8 nucleotides matching TRBD2. V trimming: 0 bases; J trimming: 2 bases; junction bases outside the gene matches: 3. Germline V gives CDR1 SGHVS, CDR2 FNYEAQ. This CDR3 region has 16 residues. CDR3 protein: CASSLAAGGTYNEQFF. The DNA of the CDR3 is TGTGCCAGCAGCTTAGCGGCGGGGGGAACCTACAATGAGCAGTTCTTC.

This clonotype showed up just a few times. The V call is TRBV28, the J call TRBJ2-5, with TRBD1 matching 7 bases. The trim removed 1 base at V and 5 bases at J, leaving 4 bases unmatched. The CDR3 covers 14 residues. Germline V gene sequence: CDR1 MDHEN, CDR2 SYDVKM. The CDR3 DNA sequence: TGTGCCAGCAGTTTATTCGACAGGGTTGAGACCCAGTACTTC. It encodes CASSLFDRVETQYF.

J is TRBJ2-5 and V is TRBV12-3 or TRBV12-4; TRBD2 aligns across 8 bases. V lost 4 bases, J lost 1 base, and 8 bases stayed unmatched. This CDR3 is 16 amino acids long. The CDR3 region is CASSYPGGAVQETQYF. As DNA, the CDR3 is TGTGCCAGCAGTTACCCCGGGGGGGCCGTCCAAGAGACCCAGTACTTC.

This clonotype was recorded a few times. The chain combines TRBV20-1 with TRBJ1-2; weak D call: TRBD1 (5 bases). The CDR3 has 15 residues. Germline V gene lookup returns CDR1 DFQATT and CDR2 SNEGSKA (reference sequence). The V end was cut by 0 bases, the J end by 4 bases, with 15 bases between. The CDR3 DNA sequence: TGCAGTGCTAGAGACCCCGGAGGGAGGGGCTATGGCTACACCTTC. Amino acids: CSARDPGGRGYGYTF.

This clonotype was seen only a few times. The J gene is TRBJ2-1, the V gene TRBV29-1, with D perhaps TRBD2 (6 bases). Between the trimmed V and J ends, which lost 1 base and 9 bases, there was a span of 16 bases. The germline V gene encodes CDR1 SQVTM and CDR2 ANQGSEA. The CDR3 runs to 14 residues. CDR3 DNA sequence: TGCAGCGTTGAAGGCTCCATCCAGGAGGGTGAGCAGTTCTTC. Protein product: CSVEGSIQEGEQFF.

The gene calls are TRBV7-8 and TRBJ2-3; TRBD2 matches at 13 bases. Germline V gene lookup returns CDR1 SGHVS and CDR2 FQNEAQ. Trimming cost V 5 bases and J 0 bases; bases outside gene matches: 8. The CDR3 is 18 residues long. CDR3 in amino acids: CASSVTSGGAKSTDTQYF. As DNA, the CDR3 is TGTGCCAGCAGCGTAACTAGCGGGGGGGCTAAAAGCACAGATACGCAGTATTTT.

This clonotype was seen many times. This rearrangement joins TRBV7-9 to TRBJ1-5; the D gene is possibly TRBD1 (5 bases). Germline V gives CDR1 SEHNR, CDR2 FQNEAQ (reference sequence). V was shortened by 1 base and J by 7 bases, with 17 bases between the two germline ends. This CDR3 spans 16 amino acids. The CDR3 nucleotides are TGTGCCAGCAGCTTAGTCAGCGGGGGAATTCTCCAGCCCCAGCATTTT. Its translation is CASSLVSGGILQPQHF.

The chain recombines TRBV27 with TRBJ1-4; D unresolved. V lost 1 base to trimming and J lost 7 bases, with 13 bases between them. Germline-derived CDR1 and CDR2 are MNHEY and SMNVEV (reference sequence). This CDR3 has 15 residues. CDR3 residues: CASSLYGGMGEKLFF. The CDR3 nucleotides read TGTGCCAGCAGTTTATATGGAGGGATGGGTGAAAAACTGTTTTTT. Supplemented by reference TRBV27 and TRBJ1-4, the full variable domain reads EAQVTQNPRYLITVTGKKLTVTCSQNMNHEYMSWYRQDPGLGLRQIYYSMNVEVTDKGDVPEGYKVSRKEKRNFPLILESPSPNQTSLYFCASSLYGGMGEKLFFGSGTQLSVL.

V is TRBV7-9 and J is TRBJ2-5; D might be TRBD1 (6 bases). Germline assignment: CDR1 SEHNR and CDR2 FQNEAQ (reference sequence). CDR3 length: 15 residues. V lost 4 bases to trimming and J lost 6 bases, with 18 bases between them. The DNA of the CDR3 is TGTGCCAGCAGCTCACCACACAGGGATTCCCAGACCCAGTACTTC. The encoded protein is CASSSPHRDSQTQYF.

This clonotype occurred many times. The CDR3 DNA sequence: TGTGCCAGCAGCCCCGAGGGGGACAACAATGAGCAGTTCTTC. It yields the protein CASSPEGDNNEQFF. The rearrangement joins TRBV14 to TRBJ2-1, with D possibly TRBD1 on 6 matching bases. This CDR3 has 14 amino acids. Germline loops: CDR1 SGHDN, CDR2 FVKESK. V was trimmed by 4 bases and J by 5 bases, leaving 12 bases between them.

The sample holds many counts of this clonotype. The chain recombines TRBV28 with TRBJ2-7, with 8 positions matching TRBD1. The CDR3 has 13 amino acids. With V trimmed by 4 bases and J by 3 bases, 2 bases remained unmatched. Germline V lookup: CDR1 MDHEN, CDR2 SYDVKM. The DNA for the CDR3 is TGTGCCAGCAGTTCTACAGGGGGCTACGAGCAGTACTTC. Residues: CASSSTGGYEQYF.

This chain joins TRBV7-9 and TRBJ2-7; D perhaps matches TRBD2 (7 bases). This CDR3 has 15 amino acids. Germline values: CDR1 SEHNR, CDR2 FQNEAQ (reference sequence). V was trimmed by 7 bases and J by 3 bases, leaving 19 bases between them. Here the CDR3 DNA reads TGTGCCAGCACCTCATCTTGGGGGGGACACTACGAGCAGTACTTC. It is translated as CASTSSWGGHYEQYF.

Here the CDR3 DNA reads TGTGCCAGCAGCTTATACGGGGGCCGGGTTACGCAGTATTTT. Translated, it gives CASSLYGGRVTQYF. The V and J genes are TRBV7-9 and TRBJ2-3; tentatively, D is TRBD1 or TRBD2 (6 bases each). The germline V and J ends were trimmed by 2 bases and 8 bases, with 14 bases remaining between them. The germline CDR1 and CDR2 sequences are SEHNR and FQNEAQ (reference sequence). CDR3 length: 14 residues. The full variable domain, its missing parts supplied by reference TRBV7-9 and TRBJ2-3, is DTGVSQNPRHKITKRGQNVTFRCDPISEHNRLYWYRQTLGQGPEFLTYFQNEAQLEKSRLLSDRFSAERPKGSFSTLEIQRTEQGDSAMYLCASSLYGGRVTQYFGPGTRLTVL.

This clonotype appeared many times. For the CDR3, the DNA is TGTGCCAGCAGACCGGGACACGGGACCCAGTACTTC. Its translation: CASRPGHGTQYF. The chain combines TRBV7-9 with TRBJ2-5, with D possibly TRBD1 on 6 matching bases. The CDR3 runs 12 residues. CDR1 and CDR2 from the germline V gene are SEHNR and FQNEAQ (reference sequence). V dropped 6 bases and J dropped 7 bases, with 12 bases sitting between them.

This clonotype showed up many times. The gene calls are TRBV7-8 and TRBJ2-2; unclear D gene. With 2 bases removed from V and 7 bases from J, the gap between germline ends came to 11 bases. Germline V CDR1 and CDR2: SGHVS, FQNEAQ. The CDR3 runs to 14 residues. Here the CDR3 DNA reads TGTGCCAGCAGCTTATTTCGGGTTGGCGGGGAGCTGTTTTTT. Its protein product is CASSLFRVGGELFF.

In its sample, this clonotype was seen many times. The chain links TRBV7-6 to TRBJ2-5; D is unclear. Germline assignment: CDR1 SGHVS and CDR2 FNYEAQ. V was pared by 3 bases and J by 4 bases, with 12 bases between. The CDR3 runs 14 residues. The CDR3, as DNA: TGTGCCAGCAGCTTCCTAGTCGTAGGAGAGACCCAGTACTTC. It specifies CASSFLVVGETQYF. Full variable domain (missing parts from reference TRBV7-6 and TRBJ2-5): GAGVSQSPRYKVTKRGQDVALRCDPISGHVSLYWYRQALGQGPEFLTYFNYEAQQDKSGLPNDRFSAERPEGSISTLTIQRTEQRDSAMYRCASSFLVVGETQYFGPGTRLLVL.

This clonotype showed up many times. This chain uses TRBV7-3 with TRBJ2-1, with no clear D. Trimming removed 7 bases at V and 9 bases at J, with 16 bases between. The CDR3 is made up of 13 amino acids. Germline lookup yields CDR1 SGHTA and CDR2 FQGTGA. The CDR3 nucleotides are TGTGCCAGCACCCCCGAAGGTGAGGCTGAGCAGTTCTTC. This codes for CASTPEGEAEQFF.

This clonotype was recorded once. The V call is TRBV20-1, the J call TRBJ2-2; TRBD2 aligns across 11 bases. Trimming took 3 bases from V and 1 from J; bases not matched to a gene: 1. This CDR3 contains 15 residues. Germline loops: CDR1 DFQATT, CDR2 SNEGSKA (reference sequence). CDR3 sequence reads: CSARTSGENTGELFF. CDR3 nucleotides: TGCAGTGCTAGGACTAGCGGGGAGAACACCGGGGAGCTGTTTTTT.

This clonotype appeared a few times. The chain uses TRBV7-6 and TRBJ2-2, with D possibly being TRBD1 (5 bases). The ends were cut back, 5 bases at V and 3 bases at J, with 16 bases in the middle. Germline values: CDR1 SGHVS, CDR2 FNYEAQ. The CDR3 is 16 amino acids. CDR3 nucleotide sequence: TGTGCCAGCAGCCCGAACGCAGGGATCTACACCGGGGAGCTGTTTTTT. Its translation: CASSPNAGIYTGELFF.

Ten or more counts support this clonotype. This rearrangement joins TRBV12-3 or TRBV12-4 to TRBJ2-7; the D is unclear. The ends were cut back, 3 bases at V and 6 bases at J, with 18 bases in the middle. The CDR3 has 15 amino acids. The CDR3 DNA sequence: TGTGCCAGCAGTTTTAAAAAGGGCCTAAGCGCCGAGCAGTACTTC. As protein: CASSFKKGLSAEQYF.

This clonotype came up many times. This chain links TRBV7-9 with TRBJ2-1; D remains unclear. Trimming pared 3 bases from V and 0 bases from J, leaving 12 bases between. CDR3 length: 16 amino acids. The germline gives CDR1 SEHNR, CDR2 FQNEAQ (reference sequence). The CDR3 DNA sequence: TGTGCCAGCAGCTTTGACGTGCCAAGCTCCTACAATGAGCAGTTCTTC. Translating gives CASSFDVPSSYNEQFF.

A word on this clonotype: A read error may explain this, as a much larger clone is one base away. The V gene is TRBV7-6, the J gene TRBJ2-2; 10 nucleotides line up with TRBD1. The CDR3 has 17 residues. Germline V gene lookup returns CDR1 SGHVS and CDR2 FNYEAQ. CDR3 protein: CVSSLSGTGVNTGELFF. The CDR3 DNA is TGTGTCAGCAGCTTATCCGGGACAGGGGTGAACACCGGGGAGCTGTTTTTT.